This TCR beta chain was captured in a study of cytomegalovirus exposure and HLA in healthy donors. Both 60 Vbeta primers and 13 Jbeta primers went into the PCR. TCRdb's table, derived via immunoSEQ multiplex PCR, lists solely in-frame clones and lacks some. The table records about 160,000 clones, 80% to 90% of them present only once. This clone has only a few counts. Trimming took off 4 bases at V and 2 bases at J, with 15 bases between the two ends. Germline CDR1 reads SGHRS; CDR2 reads YFSETQ. There are 16 residues in the CDR3. This TCR was recovered from a young man in good health and CMV-seropositive. This chain joins TRBV5-1 and TRBJ1-4; TRBD1 is a possible D gene (5 bases). Sequencing was done on a sample of PBMCs. As DNA, the CDR3 is TGCGCCAGCAGCCAGGGTGAGGCTACCACTAATGAAAAACTGTTTTTT. Translation: CASSQGEATTNEKLFF.